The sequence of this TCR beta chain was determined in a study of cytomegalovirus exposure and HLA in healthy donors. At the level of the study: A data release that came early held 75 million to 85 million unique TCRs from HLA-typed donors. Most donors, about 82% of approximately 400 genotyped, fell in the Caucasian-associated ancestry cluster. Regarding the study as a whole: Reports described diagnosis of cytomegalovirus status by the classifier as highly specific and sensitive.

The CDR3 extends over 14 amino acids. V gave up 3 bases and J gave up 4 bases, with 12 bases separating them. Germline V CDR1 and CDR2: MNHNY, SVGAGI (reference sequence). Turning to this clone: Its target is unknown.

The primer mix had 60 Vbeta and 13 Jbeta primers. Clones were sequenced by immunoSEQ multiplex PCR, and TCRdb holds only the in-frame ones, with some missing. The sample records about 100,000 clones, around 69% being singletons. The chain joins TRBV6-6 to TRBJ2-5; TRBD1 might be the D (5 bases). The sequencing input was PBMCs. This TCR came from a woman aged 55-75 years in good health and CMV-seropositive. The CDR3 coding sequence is TGTGCCAGCAGTTATTCGACAGTTCGAGAGACCCAGTACTTC. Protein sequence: CASSYSTVRETQYF.